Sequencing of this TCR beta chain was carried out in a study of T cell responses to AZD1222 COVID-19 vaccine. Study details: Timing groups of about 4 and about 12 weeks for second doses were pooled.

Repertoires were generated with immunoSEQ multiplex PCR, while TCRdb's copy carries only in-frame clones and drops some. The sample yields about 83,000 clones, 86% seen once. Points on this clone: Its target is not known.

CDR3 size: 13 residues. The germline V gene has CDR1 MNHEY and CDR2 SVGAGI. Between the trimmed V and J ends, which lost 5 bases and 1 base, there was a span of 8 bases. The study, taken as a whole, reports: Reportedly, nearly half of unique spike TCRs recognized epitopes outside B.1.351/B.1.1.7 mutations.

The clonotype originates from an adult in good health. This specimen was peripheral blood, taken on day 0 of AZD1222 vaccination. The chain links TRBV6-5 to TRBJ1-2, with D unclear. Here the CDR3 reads CASSTLINYGYTF. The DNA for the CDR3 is TGTGCCAGCAGTACCCTAATTAACTATGGCTACACCTTC.